What follows describes a single TCR beta chain. The sample originates from a study of T cell responses to AZD1222 COVID-19 vaccine. Repertoires were generated with immunoSEQ multiplex PCR, while TCRdb's copy carries only in-frame clones and drops some. The profile covers 120,000 to 150,000 clones, with more than 70% appearing a single time and 2.5% to 3% taken by the ten largest. The germline V gene encodes CDR1 LGHNA and CDR2 YSLEER. This CDR3 is 14 amino acids long. Between the trimmed V and J ends, which lost 0 bases and 9 bases, there was a span of 12 bases. Source: peripheral blood, taken on day 0 of AZD1222 vaccination. The genes are TRBV4-3 and TRBJ2-1, with D unclear. The sequence came from an adult in good health. CDR3 in amino acids: CASSQDFMWGEQFF. The CDR3 DNA follows: TGCGCCAGCAGCCAAGATTTCATGTGGGGTGAGCAGTTCTTC.